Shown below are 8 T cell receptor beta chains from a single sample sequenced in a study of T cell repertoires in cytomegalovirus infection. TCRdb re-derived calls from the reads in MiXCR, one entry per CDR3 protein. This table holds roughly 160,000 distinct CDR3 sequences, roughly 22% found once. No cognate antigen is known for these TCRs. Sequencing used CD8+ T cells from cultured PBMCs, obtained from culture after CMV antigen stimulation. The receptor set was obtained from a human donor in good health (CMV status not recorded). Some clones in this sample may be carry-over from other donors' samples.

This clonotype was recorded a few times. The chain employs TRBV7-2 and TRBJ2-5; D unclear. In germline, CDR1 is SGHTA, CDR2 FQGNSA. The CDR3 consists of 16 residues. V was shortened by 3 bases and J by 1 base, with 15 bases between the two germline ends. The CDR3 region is CASSLGGPILQETQYF. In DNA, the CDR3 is TGTGCCAGCAGCTTGGGTGGGCCGATCCTCCAAGAGACCCAGTACTTC. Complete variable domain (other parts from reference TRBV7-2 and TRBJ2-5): GAGVSQSPSNKVTEKGKDVELRCDPISGHTALYWYRQSLGQGLEFLIYFQGNSAPDKSGLPSDRFSAERTGGSVSTLTIQRTQQEDSAVYLCASSLGGPILQETQYFGPGTRLLVL.

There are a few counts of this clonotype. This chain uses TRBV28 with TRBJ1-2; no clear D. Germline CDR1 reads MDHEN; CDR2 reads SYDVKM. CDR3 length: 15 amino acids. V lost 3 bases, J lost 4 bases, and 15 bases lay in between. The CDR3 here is CASSLISGNAYGYTF. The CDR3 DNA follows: TGTGCCAGCAGTTTGATTAGTGGCAACGCCTATGGCTACACCTTC.

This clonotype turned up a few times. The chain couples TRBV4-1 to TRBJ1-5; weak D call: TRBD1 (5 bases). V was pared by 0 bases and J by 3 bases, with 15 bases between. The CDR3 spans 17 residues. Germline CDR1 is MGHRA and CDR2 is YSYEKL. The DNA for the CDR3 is TGCGCCAGCAGCCAAGATTCCCACGCCAGGGACAATCAGCCCCAGCATTTT. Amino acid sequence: CASSQDSHARDNQPQHF.

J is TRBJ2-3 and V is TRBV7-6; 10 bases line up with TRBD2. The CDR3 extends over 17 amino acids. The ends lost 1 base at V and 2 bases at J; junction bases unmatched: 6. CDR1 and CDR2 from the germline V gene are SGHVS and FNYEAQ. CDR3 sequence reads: CASSLDTSGVVTDTQYF. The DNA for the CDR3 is TGTGCCAGCAGCTTAGATACTAGCGGGGTAGTCACAGATACGCAGTATTTT. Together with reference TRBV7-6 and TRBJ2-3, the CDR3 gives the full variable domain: GAGVSQSPRYKVTKRGQDVALRCDPISGHVSLYWYRQALGQGPEFLTYFNYEAQQDKSGLPNDRFSAERPEGSISTLTIQRTEQRDSAMYRCASSLDTSGVVTDTQYFGPGTRLTVL.

The CDR3 spells CASSIFDMVVELRTGELFF. The CDR3 coding sequence is TGTGCCAGCAGTATCTTTGACATGGTAGTGGAATTGAGAACCGGGGAGCTGTTTTTT. V usage is TRBV6-5 and J usage is TRBJ2-2; D not certain. Germline-derived CDR1 and CDR2 are MNHEY and SVGAGI. CDR3 length: 19 residues. V lost 5 bases to trimming and J lost 5 bases, with 27 bases between them.

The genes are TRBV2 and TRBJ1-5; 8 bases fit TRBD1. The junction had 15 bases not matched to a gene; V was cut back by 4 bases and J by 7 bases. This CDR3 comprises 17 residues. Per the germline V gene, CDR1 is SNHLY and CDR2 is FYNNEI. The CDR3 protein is CASSVETGDSHGQPQHF. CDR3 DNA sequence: TGTGCCAGCAGTGTCGAGACAGGGGATAGTCACGGGCAGCCCCAGCATTTT.

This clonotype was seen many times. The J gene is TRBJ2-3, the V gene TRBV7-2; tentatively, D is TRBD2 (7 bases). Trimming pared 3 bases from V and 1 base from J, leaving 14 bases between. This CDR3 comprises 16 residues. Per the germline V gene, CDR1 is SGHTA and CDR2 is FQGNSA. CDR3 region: CASSFGGGAGTDTQYF. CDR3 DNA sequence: TGTGCCAGCAGCTTCGGAGGGGGGGCTGGCACAGATACGCAGTATTTT.

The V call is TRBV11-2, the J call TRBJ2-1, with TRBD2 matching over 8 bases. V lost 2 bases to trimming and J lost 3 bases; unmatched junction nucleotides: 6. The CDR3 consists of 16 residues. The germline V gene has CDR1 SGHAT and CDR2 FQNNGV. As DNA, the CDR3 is TGTGCCAGCAGCTTAAGTGCGGGGGGTCTCTACAATGAGCAGTTCTTC. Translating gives CASSLSAGGLYNEQFF.